One and the same sample provided the 27 T cell receptor beta chains below, sequenced in a study of identical twins. MiXCR was run by TCRdb on the 5' RACE reads, yielding one entry per CDR3 protein. The table includes 500,000 or so distinct CDR3 sequences, roughly an eighth detected once. The same sample was also studied in work on yellow fever vaccine responses in identical twins.

The sequenced material came from CD4+ T cells sorted from blood. The receptors shown here come from a woman aged 18-29 years in good health.

This clonotype was detected only a few times. The chain combines TRBV7-9 with TRBJ1-2, with TRBD1 matching 8 bases. CDR3 length: 15 residues. Germline V gene data show CDR1 as SEHNR and CDR2 as FQNEAQ (reference sequence). Losses at the gene ends were 6 bases for V and 4 bases for J; bases not matched to a gene: 10. The CDR3 is CASRLGQGVTYGYTF. The CDR3 DNA reads as TGTGCCAGCAGACTTGGACAGGGTGTCACCTATGGCTACACCTTC.

The chain couples TRBV20-1 to TRBJ2-7; 8 bases line up with TRBD2. Trimming at V came to 3 bases and at J to 3 bases, leaving 1 base not matched to a gene. The germline V gene has CDR1 DFQATT and CDR2 SNEGSKA (reference sequence). CDR3 length: 12 residues. The CDR3 DNA reads TGCAGTGCTAGGGGACTAGGCTACGAGCAGTACTTC. Its translation: CSARGLGYEQYF.

This clonotype was observed at least ten times. The rearrangement joins TRBV6-1 to TRBJ2-7; 12 nucleotides match TRBD2. Germline CDR1 and CDR2: MNHNS and SASEGT. The CDR3 is 13 amino acids. Trimming removed 8 bases from V and 4 bases from J; junction bases left unmatched: 3. CDR3 coding DNA: TGTGCCAGCGGACTAGCGGGGTTATACGAGCAGTACTTC. Amino acid sequence: CASGLAGLYEQYF.

This clonotype has just one count. The chain employs TRBV3-1 and TRBJ1-4; D is possibly TRBD1 (5 bases). The CDR3 is 16 residues long. The V gene's germline CDR1 is LGHDT and CDR2 YNNKEL (reference sequence). V gave up 7 bases and J gave up 8 bases, with 23 bases separating them. The CDR3 nucleotides are TGTGCCAGCACCCTTCAGACAGTTGCGCGTGGGGAAAAACTGTTTTTT. Translating it yields CASTLQTVARGEKLFF.

In its sample, this clonotype was seen a few times. The rearrangement joins TRBV24-1 to TRBJ2-3; 8 bases fit TRBD1. The CDR3 contains 15 residues. Unmatched junction bases numbered 7, after V lost 3 bases and J lost 6 bases. CDR1 and CDR2 (germline): KGHDR, SFDVKD. The CDR3 spells CATSDPGTGGDTQYF. CDR3 DNA sequence: TGTGCCACCAGTGATCCCGGGACAGGTGGGGATACGCAGTATTTT.

V usage is TRBV10-1 and J usage is TRBJ2-1; 10 bases match TRBD2. Germline CDR1 reads WNHNN; CDR2 reads SYGVQD (reference sequence). The V segment lost 9 bases and the J segment 10 bases; nucleotides outside the gene matches: 21. The CDR3 runs 17 residues. The CDR3 DNA is TGCGCCAGTGGACAGGCCCAATCTGGACTAGCGGCCGAAGAGCAGTTCTTC. Its protein product is CASGQAQSGLAAEEQFF.

This clonotype came up many times. This chain links TRBV3-1 with TRBJ1-1; D possibly corresponds to TRBD1 (5 bases). The V gene lost 2 bases and the J gene lost 3 bases, with 13 bases spanning the gap. CDR3 size: 15 residues. Looked up from germline, CDR1 is LGHDT and CDR2 is YNNKEL (reference sequence). This CDR3 reads CASSQLGRVDTEAFF. The CDR3, as DNA: TGTGCCAGCAGCCAACTTGGCAGGGTAGACACTGAAGCTTTCTTT. Looking up the rest from reference TRBV3-1 and TRBJ1-1 gives the full variable domain: DTAVSQTPKYLVTQMGNDKSIKCEQNLGHDTMYWYKQDSKKFLKIMFSYNNKELIINETVPNRFSPKSPDKAHLNLHINSLELGDSAVYFCASSQLGRVDTEAFFGQGTRLTVV.

This clonotype occurred a few times. The chain uses TRBV30 and TRBJ1-2; D unclear. Trimming left V 3 bases short and J 4 bases short, with 18 bases between. The CDR3 is made up of 15 amino acids. CDR1 and CDR2 (germline): GTSNPN, SVGIG (reference sequence). The DNA for the CDR3 is TGTGCCTGGAGACCCAACCGGGTTTTCTCCTATGGCTACACCTTC. Protein: CAWRPNRVFSYGYTF.

A remark on this clonotype: This may be a read error, as it is one base from a much larger clone. The CDR3 bases are TGTGCCAGCAGCCAAGCGGGACAGTCCTACGAGCAGTACTTC. It translates to CASSQAGQSYEQYF. The V gene is TRBV14, the J gene TRBJ2-7, with 7 bases lining up with TRBD1. Trimming took 1 base from V and 1 from J; bases not matched to a gene: 1. The CDR3 extends over 14 amino acids. From germline, CDR1 is SGHDN and CDR2 FVKESK.

V gene TRBV6-4 combines with J gene TRBJ2-3; 10 bases fit TRBD2. Germline V CDR1 and CDR2: MRHNA, SNTAGT. V was clipped by 3 bases and J by 3 bases; unmatched bases: 0. The CDR3 is made up of 14 amino acids. CDR3 DNA: TGTGCCAGCAGTGAACTAGCGGGGACAGATACGCAGTATTTT. Protein product: CASSELAGTDTQYF.

The chain has TRBV7-2 and TRBJ2-7; D perhaps matches TRBD2 (7 bases). Germline V CDR1 and CDR2: SGHTA, FQGNSA. The CDR3 loop spans 16 amino acids. Trimming removed 5 bases at V and 7 bases at J, with 24 bases between. Here the CDR3 DNA reads TGTGCCAGCAGCATCGCCCCTGGGACATGGGGGGGGGAGCAGTACTTC. This encodes CASSIAPGTWGGEQYF.

This clonotype has more than one count but fewer than ten. The rearrangement uses TRBV30 and TRBJ2-5, with TRBD2 identical over 9 bases. The V segment lost 4 bases and the J segment 3 bases; nucleotides outside the gene matches: 3. Looked up from germline, CDR1 is GTSNPN and CDR2 is SVGIG (reference sequence). The CDR3 covers 13 residues. DNA of the CDR3: TGTGCCTGGACCGGACTAGCGAAAGAGACCCAGTACTTC. It encodes CAWTGLAKETQYF.

The chain uses TRBV9 and TRBJ2-3; the D is unclear. V was pared by 0 bases and J by 0 bases, with 23 bases between. Germline loops: CDR1 SGDLS, CDR2 YYNGEE. The CDR3 has 20 amino acids. CDR3 sequence reads: CASSVGVLGGRRGSTDTQYF. For the CDR3, the DNA is TGTGCCAGCAGCGTAGGAGTTTTGGGCGGCAGGCGCGGAAGCACAGATACGCAGTATTTT.

The rearrangement links TRBV9 to TRBJ2-2, with TRBD1 identical over 10 bases. This CDR3 region has 17 residues. CDR1 and CDR2 (germline): SGDLS, YYNGEE. Trimming at V came to 4 bases and at J to 1 base, leaving 7 bases not matched to a gene. The CDR3 loop is CASSPRDRGRNTGELFF. CDR3 sequence (DNA): TGTGCCAGCAGCCCCCGAGACAGGGGGCGGAACACCGGGGAGCTGTTTTTT.

This clonotype was observed at least ten times. This chain links TRBV3-1 with TRBJ1-5; D remains ambiguous. Germline CDR1 is LGHDT and CDR2 is YNNKEL (reference sequence). Trimming cost V 0 bases and J 1 base, with 7 bases left between them. The CDR3 spans 15 residues. DNA for the CDR3: TGTGCCAGCAGCCAAGATATGCTGAGCAATCAGCCCCAGCATTTT. Translated: CASSQDMLSNQPQHF.

The chain links TRBV5-1 to TRBJ2-3, with D possibly matching TRBD1 (6 bases). The V end was cut by 4 bases, the J end by 3 bases, with 15 bases between. Germline CDR1 reads SGHRS; CDR2 reads YFSETQ. This CDR3 spans 15 amino acids. CDR3 amino acids: CASSPRGLTTDTQYF. Here the CDR3 DNA reads TGCGCCAGCAGCCCCAGGGGTCTAACGACAGATACGCAGTATTTT.

V and J are TRBV7-2 and TRBJ2-1; 12 bases are shared with TRBD2. The germline V gene encodes CDR1 SGHTA and CDR2 FQGNSA. The ends lost 3 bases at V and 4 bases at J; junction bases unmatched: 7. The CDR3 is 17 amino acids. The DNA of the CDR3 is TGTGCCAGCAGCTTTCGGGCCACTAGCGGGAGGTACAATGAGCAGTTCTTC. Protein: CASSFRATSGRYNEQFF.

This clonotype was counted at least ten times. This sequence joins TRBV28 and TRBJ2-3, with 7 bases lining up with TRBD1. The CDR3 runs to 15 residues. In germline, CDR1 is MDHEN, CDR2 SYDVKM. The junction had 7 bases not matched to a gene; V was cut back by 6 bases and J by 1 base. CDR3: CASRIRDSGTDTQYF. CDR3 bases: TGTGCCAGCAGGATCCGGGACAGCGGCACAGATACGCAGTATTTT.

This clonotype was counted many times. V gene TRBV7-6 combines with J gene TRBJ1-1; 8 positions match TRBD1. The germline V gene encodes CDR1 SGHVS and CDR2 FNYEAQ. The CDR3 has 14 residues. V shed 5 bases, J shed 4 bases, and the junction held 6 bases outside the gene matches. CDR3 nucleotides: TGTGCCAGCAGCCTCCCAGGGGGCGGCACTGAAGCTTTCTTT. It yields the protein CASSLPGGGTEAFF.

This clonotype turned up a few times. The genes are TRBV11-2 and TRBJ2-5; TRBD1 aligns across 7 bases. V lost 1 base and J lost 8; bases outside the gene matches: 7. CDR3 size: 14 residues. CDR1 is SGHAT, CDR2 FQNNGV, per germline. Here the CDR3 reads CASSLVPGQVTQYF. DNA for the CDR3: TGTGCCAGCAGCTTAGTTCCAGGACAGGTTACCCAGTACTTC.

This clonotype was observed a handful of times. The chain carries TRBV20-1 and TRBJ2-3, with TRBD2 matching over 9 bases. J was trimmed by 6 bases and V by 0 bases; bases with no gene match: 7. The CDR3 length is 15 residues. CDR1 is DFQATT and CDR2 is SNEGSKA in the germline V gene (reference sequence). In nucleotides, the CDR3 is TGCAGTGCTAGAGAGGTAGCGGGAGCCGGGGATACGCAGTATTTT. Encoded protein: CSAREVAGAGDTQYF.

This clonotype was seen a handful of times. The chain combines TRBV11-2 with TRBJ2-2, with TRBD1 identical over 9 bases. Germline trimming cut 2 bases from V and 1 base from J; bases unmatched to any gene: 8. Germline V gives CDR1 SGHAT, CDR2 FQNNGV. The CDR3 is made up of 18 amino acids. CDR3 sequence (DNA): TGTGCCAGCAGCTTATCACCTCCGGGACAGGGGAACACCGGGGAGCTGTTTTTT. Amino acid sequence: CASSLSPPGQGNTGELFF.

This clonotype was found a few times. J is TRBJ2-3 and V is TRBV2, with 8 bases identical to TRBD2. The CDR3 has 16 amino acids. Germline V CDR1 and CDR2: SNHLY, FYNNEI. The V and J ends lost 4 bases and 6 bases, in that order; junction bases with no gene match: 12. CDR3 sequence reads: CASSGGSGGRMDTQYF. The CDR3 DNA is TGTGCCAGCAGTGGGGGGTCGGGGGGGCGTATGGATACGCAGTATTTT.

Only a few counts were recorded for this clonotype. The gene calls are TRBV6-1 and TRBJ1-1, with D unresolved. CDR1 is MNHNS, CDR2 SASEGT, per germline. The CDR3 consists of 14 residues. Trimming left V 7 bases short and J 0 bases short, with 12 bases between. CDR3 loop: CASIQAGMNTEAFF. The CDR3 DNA reads TGTGCCAGCATCCAAGCAGGAATGAACACTGAAGCTTTCTTT.

This sequence joins TRBV29-1 and TRBJ2-5; 7 nucleotides match TRBD2. After removal of 3 bases from V and 9 bases from J, the junction contained 16 bases not matched to a gene. Germline CDR1 reads SQVTM; CDR2 reads ANQGSEA. The CDR3 is 15 residues long. The CDR3 DNA reads as TGCAGCGTTGATGGCCGGACTAGGGGAGGGTGGTCCCAGTACTTC. This codes for CSVDGRTRGGWSQYF.

The V gene is TRBV6-2 or TRBV6-3, the J gene TRBJ2-5, with 11 bases matching TRBD2. V dropped 6 bases and J dropped 1; count of bases not matched to a gene: 7. Looked up from germline, CDR1 is MNHEY and CDR2 is SVGEGT. There are 16 residues in the CDR3. CDR3 region: CASRPMGLAAQETQYF. The CDR3 nucleotides are TGTGCCAGCAGGCCGATGGGACTAGCGGCCCAAGAGACCCAGTACTTC.

V is TRBV5-1 and J is TRBJ1-1, with unresolved D. The germline V gene has CDR1 SGHRS and CDR2 YFSETQ. Trimming took off 4 bases at V and 6 bases at J, with 19 bases between the two ends. The length of the CDR3 is 15 residues. The CDR3 sequence is CASSRAAKSGSEAFF. Here the CDR3 DNA reads TGCGCCAGCAGCCGGGCCGCTAAGAGCGGCTCTGAAGCTTTCTTT.